This T cell receptor beta chain stems from a study of blood T cell repertoires in COVID-19. This clone has only one observation. Method: immunoSEQ multiplex PCR; TCRdb's copy keeps in-frame clones and lacks some. The sample shows 150,000 to 250,000 clones, about 86% of them seen only once. The CDR3 covers 15 residues. Germline CDR1 and CDR2: MGHRA and YSYEKL. V lost 3 bases, J lost 5 bases, and 16 bases lay in between. This TCR derives from a man in his forties who had recovered from COVID-19. V gene TRBV4-1 combines with J gene TRBJ1-1; weak D call: TRBD1 (5 bases). Sequenced material: PBMCs or T cells enriched from blood (not recorded which). CDR3 coding DNA: TGCGCCAGCAGCCATGACCTGCCGCAGGGTACTGAAGCTTTCTTT. This codes for CASSHDLPQGTEAFF.